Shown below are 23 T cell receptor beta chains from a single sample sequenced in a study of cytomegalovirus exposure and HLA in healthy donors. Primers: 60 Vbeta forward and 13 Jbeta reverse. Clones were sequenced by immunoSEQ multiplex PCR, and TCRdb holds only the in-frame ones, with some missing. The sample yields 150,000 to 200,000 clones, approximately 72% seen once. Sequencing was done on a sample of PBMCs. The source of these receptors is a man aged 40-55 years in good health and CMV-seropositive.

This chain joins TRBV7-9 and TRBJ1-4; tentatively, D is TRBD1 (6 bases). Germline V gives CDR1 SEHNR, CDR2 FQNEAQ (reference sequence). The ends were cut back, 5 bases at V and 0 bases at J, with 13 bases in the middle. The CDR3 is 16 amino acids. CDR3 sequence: CASSPRGGPTNEKLFF. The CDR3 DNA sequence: TGTGCCAGCAGCCCGAGAGGGGGTCCAACTAATGAAAAACTGTTTTTT.

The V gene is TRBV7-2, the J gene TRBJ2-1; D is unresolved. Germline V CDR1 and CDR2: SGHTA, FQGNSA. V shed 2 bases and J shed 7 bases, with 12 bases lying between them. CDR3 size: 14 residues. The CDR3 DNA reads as TGTGCCAGCAGCTTATTAGGCGGAGTGAATGAGCAGTTCTTC. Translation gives CASSLLGGVNEQFF.

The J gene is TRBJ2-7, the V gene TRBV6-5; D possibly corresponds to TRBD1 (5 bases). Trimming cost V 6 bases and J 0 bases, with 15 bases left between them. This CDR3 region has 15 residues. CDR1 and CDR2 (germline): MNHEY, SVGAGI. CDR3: CASSPGQGYSYEQYF. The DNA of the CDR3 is TGTGCCAGCAGCCCCGGGCAGGGCTACTCCTACGAGCAGTACTTC.

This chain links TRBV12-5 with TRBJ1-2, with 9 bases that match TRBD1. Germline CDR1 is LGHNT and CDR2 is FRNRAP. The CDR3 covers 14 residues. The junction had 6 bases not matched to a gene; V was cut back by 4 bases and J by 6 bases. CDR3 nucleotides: TGTGCTAGTGGTTCGGGGACAGGGACTGATGGCTACACCTTC. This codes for CASGSGTGTDGYTF.

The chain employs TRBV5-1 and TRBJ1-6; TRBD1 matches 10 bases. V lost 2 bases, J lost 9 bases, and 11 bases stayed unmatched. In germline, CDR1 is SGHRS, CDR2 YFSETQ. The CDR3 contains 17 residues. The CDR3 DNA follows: TGCGCCAGCAGCTTTTCGGGACAGGGGCGGGTGGGTTCACCCCTCCACTTT. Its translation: CASSFSGQGRVGSPLHF.

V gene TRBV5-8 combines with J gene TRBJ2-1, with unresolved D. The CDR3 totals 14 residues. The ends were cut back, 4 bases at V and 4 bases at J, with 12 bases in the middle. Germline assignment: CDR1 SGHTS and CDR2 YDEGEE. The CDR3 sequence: CASSNQPGYNEQFF. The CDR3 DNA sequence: TGTGCCAGCAGCAACCAACCCGGTTACAATGAGCAGTTCTTC.

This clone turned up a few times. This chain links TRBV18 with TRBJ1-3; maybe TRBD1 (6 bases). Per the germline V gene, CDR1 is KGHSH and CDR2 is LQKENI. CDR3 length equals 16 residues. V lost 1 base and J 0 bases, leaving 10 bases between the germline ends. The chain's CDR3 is CASSPRQAFSGNTIYF. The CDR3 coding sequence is TGTGCCAGCTCACCACGACAGGCCTTCTCTGGAAACACCATATATTTT.

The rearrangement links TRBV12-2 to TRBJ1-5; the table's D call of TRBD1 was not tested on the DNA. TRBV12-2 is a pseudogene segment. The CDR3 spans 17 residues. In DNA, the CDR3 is TGTGCAAGTCGCCTCTTCTGGGACAGGGCTTCAAATCAGCCCCAGCATTTT. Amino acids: CASRLFWDRASNQPQHF.

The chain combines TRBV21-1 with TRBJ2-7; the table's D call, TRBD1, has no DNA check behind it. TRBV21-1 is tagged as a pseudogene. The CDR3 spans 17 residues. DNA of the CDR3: TGTGCCAGCAGCAAAGACTCCCGGGACAGGGGTGTCTACGAGCAGTACTTC. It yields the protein CASSKDSRDRGVYEQYF.

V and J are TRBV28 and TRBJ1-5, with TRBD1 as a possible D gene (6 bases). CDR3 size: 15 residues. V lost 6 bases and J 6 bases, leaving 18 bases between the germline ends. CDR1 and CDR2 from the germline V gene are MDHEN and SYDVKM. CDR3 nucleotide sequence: TGTGCCAGCAGCCCCCTGTGGGGGCAACGTCAGCCCCAGCATTTT. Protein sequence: CASSPLWGQRQPQHF.

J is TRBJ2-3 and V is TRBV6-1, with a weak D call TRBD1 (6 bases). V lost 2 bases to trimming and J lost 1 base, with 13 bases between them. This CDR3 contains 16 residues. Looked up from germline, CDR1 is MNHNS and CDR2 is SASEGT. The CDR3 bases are TGTGCCAGCAGTGAATTAGTCGCAGGGGGCACAGATACGCAGTATTTT. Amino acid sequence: CASSELVAGGTDTQYF.

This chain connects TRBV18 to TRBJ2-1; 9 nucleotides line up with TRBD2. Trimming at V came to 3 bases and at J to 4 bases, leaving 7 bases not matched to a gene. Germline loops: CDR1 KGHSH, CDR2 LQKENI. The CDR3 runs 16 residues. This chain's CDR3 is CASSPPSGAGYNEQFF. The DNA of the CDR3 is TGTGCCAGCTCACCTCCTAGCGGGGCCGGATACAATGAGCAGTTCTTC.

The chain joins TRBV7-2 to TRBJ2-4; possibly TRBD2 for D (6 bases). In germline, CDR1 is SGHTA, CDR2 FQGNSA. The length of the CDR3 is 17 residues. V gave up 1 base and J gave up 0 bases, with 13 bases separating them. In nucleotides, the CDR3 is TGTGCCAGCAGCTTAGGGCGGGACGGGGTAGCCAAAAACATTCAGTACTTC. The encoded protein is CASSLGRDGVAKNIQYF. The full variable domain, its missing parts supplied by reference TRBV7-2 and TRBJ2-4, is GAGVSQSPSNKVTEKGKDVELRCDPISGHTALYWYRQSLGQGLEFLIYFQGNSAPDKSGLPSDRFSAERTGGSVSTLTIQRTQQEDSAVYLCASSLGRDGVAKNIQYFGAGTRLSVL.

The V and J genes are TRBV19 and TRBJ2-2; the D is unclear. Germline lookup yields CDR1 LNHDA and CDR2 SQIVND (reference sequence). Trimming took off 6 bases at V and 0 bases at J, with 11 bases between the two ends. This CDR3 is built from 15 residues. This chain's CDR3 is CASSEDTSNTGELFF. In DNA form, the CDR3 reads TGTGCCAGTAGCGAAGACACCTCGAACACCGGGGAGCTGTTTTTT.

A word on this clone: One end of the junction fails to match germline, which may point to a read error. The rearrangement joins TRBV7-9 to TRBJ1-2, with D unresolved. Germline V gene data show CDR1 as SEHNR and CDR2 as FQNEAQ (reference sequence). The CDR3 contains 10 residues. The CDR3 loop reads CSSRPDGYTF. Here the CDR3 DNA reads TGTTCCAGCAGACCAGATGGCTACACCTTC.

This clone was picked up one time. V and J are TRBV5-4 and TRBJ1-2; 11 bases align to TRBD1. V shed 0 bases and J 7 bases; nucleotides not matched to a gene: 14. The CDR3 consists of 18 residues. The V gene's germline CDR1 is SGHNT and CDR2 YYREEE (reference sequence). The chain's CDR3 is CASSLGGGQGVSGGGYTF. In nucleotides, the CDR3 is TGTGCCAGCAGCTTGGGGGGGGGACAGGGGGTGTCGGGCGGTGGCTACACCTTC.

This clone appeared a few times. CDR3 sequence (DNA): TGTGCCAGCAGCTCACCCACGGGGGGCGGGGAGACCCAGTACTTC. Translated: CASSSPTGGGETQYF. The genes are TRBV5-4 and TRBJ2-5; tentative D call: TRBD2 (7 bases). Germline V gene lookup returns CDR1 SGHNT and CDR2 YYREEE (reference sequence). V gave up 3 bases and J gave up 5 bases, with 17 bases separating them. This CDR3 has 15 residues.

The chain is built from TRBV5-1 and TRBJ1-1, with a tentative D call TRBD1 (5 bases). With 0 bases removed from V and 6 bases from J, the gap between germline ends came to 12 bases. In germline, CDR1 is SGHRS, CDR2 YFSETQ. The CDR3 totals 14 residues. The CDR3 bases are TGCGCCAGCAGCTTGGCCGGGGGAATAGCTGAAGCTTTCTTT. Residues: CASSLAGGIAEAFF.

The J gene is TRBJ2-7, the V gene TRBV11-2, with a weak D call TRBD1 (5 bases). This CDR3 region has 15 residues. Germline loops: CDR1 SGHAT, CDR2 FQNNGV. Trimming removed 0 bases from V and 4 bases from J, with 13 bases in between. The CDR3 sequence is CASSLEPTEVYEQYF. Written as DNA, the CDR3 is TGTGCCAGCAGCTTAGAGCCGACAGAAGTATACGAGCAGTACTTC.

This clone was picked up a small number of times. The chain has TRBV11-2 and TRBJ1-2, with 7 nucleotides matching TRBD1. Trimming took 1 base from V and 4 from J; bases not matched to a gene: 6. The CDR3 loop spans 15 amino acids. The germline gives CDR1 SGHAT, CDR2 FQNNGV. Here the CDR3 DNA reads TGTGCCAGCAGCTTAGGAGGGACAGAAATCTATGGCTACACCTTC. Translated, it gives CASSLGGTEIYGYTF.

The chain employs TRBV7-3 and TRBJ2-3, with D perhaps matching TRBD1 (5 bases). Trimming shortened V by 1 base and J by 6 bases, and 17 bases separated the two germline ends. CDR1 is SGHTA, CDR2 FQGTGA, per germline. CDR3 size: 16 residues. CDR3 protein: CASSLSGASKWDTQYF. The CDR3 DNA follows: TGTGCCAGCAGCTTAAGTGGGGCGTCTAAGTGGGATACGCAGTATTTT.

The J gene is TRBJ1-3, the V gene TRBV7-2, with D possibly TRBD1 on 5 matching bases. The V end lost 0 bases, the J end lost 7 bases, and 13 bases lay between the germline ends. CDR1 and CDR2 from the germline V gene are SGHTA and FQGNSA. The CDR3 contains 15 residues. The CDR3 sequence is CASSLAGLGGNTIYF. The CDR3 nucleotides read TGTGCCAGCAGCTTAGCAGGGCTCGGGGGGAACACCATATATTTT.

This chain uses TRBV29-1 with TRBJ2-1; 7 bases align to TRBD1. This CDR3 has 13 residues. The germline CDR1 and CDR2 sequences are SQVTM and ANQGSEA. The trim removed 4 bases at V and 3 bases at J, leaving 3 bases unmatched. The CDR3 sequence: CSVGQGNYNEQFF. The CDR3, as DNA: TGCAGCGTTGGACAGGGAAACTACAATGAGCAGTTCTTC.